These T cell receptor beta chains were read from a single sample in a study of beta chain features in type 1 diabetes. TCRdb's copy holds only in-frame clones and misses some; the assay was immunoSEQ multiplex PCR. The sample includes under 150,000 clones, under 60% of them seen just once. Sequencing was performed on Tregs from blood. The receptors were sampled from a man aged 18 to 29 in good health. The CDR3 runs from the conserved cysteine through the conserved F or W. Fields, in order: clone size, D gene, J gene, V gene, CDR3 protein, CDR3 DNA. A D gene is named only where the DNA matches it firmly. A clone size is listed for some rows: how often the clone was seen (once, few, many), or a class if it is expanded.

size: .; D: TRBD1; J: TRBJ2-7; V: TRBV4-3; CDR3: CASSQGAGTGPLGQYF; DNA: TGCGCCAGCAGCCAGGGAGCCGGGACAGGACCCCTCGGGCAGTACTTC
size: .; D: TRBD1; J: TRBJ1-5; V: TRBV19; CDR3: CASSEQGGQPQHF; DNA: TGTGCCAGTAGCGAACAGGGGGGTCAGCCCCAGCATTTT
size: .; D: .; J: TRBJ1-1; V: TRBV19; CDR3: CASSIRGTGEAFF; DNA: TGTGCCAGTAGTATTAGGGGAACGGGTGAAGCTTTCTTT
size: .; D: .; J: TRBJ2-5; V: TRBV6-6; CDR3: CASRHPTKGGGETQYF; DNA: TGTGCCAGCAGACATCCTACCAAGGGAGGCGGAGAGACCCAGTACTTC
size: .; D: TRBD2; J: TRBJ2-5; V: TRBV5-1; CDR3: CASSRTSGRALETQYF; DNA: TGCGCCAGCAGCCGGACTAGCGGGAGGGCCCTCGAGACCCAGTACTTC
size: .; D: .; J: TRBJ2-7; V: TRBV29-1; CDR3: CSVGRRNGYEQYF; DNA: TGCAGCGTTGGGAGGAGAAATGGCTACGAGCAGTACTTC
size: once; D: .; J: TRBJ2-3; V: TRBV6-6; CDR3: CASSPGTQGTDTQYF; DNA: TGTGCCAGCAGTCCCGGGACACAAGGCACAGATACGCAGTATTTT
size: .; D: .; J: TRBJ2-1; V: TRBV11-1; CDR3: CASSSFGAEQFF; DNA: TGTGCCAGCAGCTCCTTCGGAGCTGAGCAGTTCTTC
size: .; D: TRBD1; J: TRBJ2-2; V: TRBV6-5; CDR3: CASSRRQGFAGELFF; DNA: TGTGCCAGCAGTCGAAGACAGGGATTTGCCGGGGAGCTGTTTTTT
size: .; D: .; J: TRBJ1-1; V: TRBV7-9; CDR3: CASSLIGQGQGTEAFF; DNA: TGTGCCAGCAGCCTAATTGGCCAAGGCCAGGGCACTGAAGCTTTCTTT
size: .; D: .; J: TRBJ1-4; V: TRBV7-8; CDR3: CASSLARDPTTNEKLFF; DNA: TGTGCCAGCAGCTTAGCCAGGGATCCGACAACTAATGAAAAACTGTTTTTT
size: .; D: .; J: TRBJ2-1; V: TRBV9; CDR3: CASSVGALAPAYNEQFF; DNA: TGTGCCAGCAGCGTAGGGGCTCTAGCGCCTGCTTACAATGAGCAGTTCTTC
size: few; D: .; J: TRBJ1-1; V: TRBV5-4; CDR3: CASSLGGREGNLF; DNA: TGTGCCAGCAGCTTGGGCGGACGTGAGGGAAATCTCTTT
size: .; D: TRBD1; J: TRBJ1-5; V: TRBV5-5; CDR3: CASSFNQGAPVQPQHF; DNA: TGTGCCAGCAGCTTCAACCAGGGGGCGCCGGTCCAGCCCCAGCATTTT
size: .; D: TRBD2; J: TRBJ2-1; V: TRBV5-1; CDR3: CASSFYAAGSGSTSEQFF; DNA: TGCGCCAGCAGCTTTTACGCGGCCGGGAGCGGGAGCACCTCTGAGCAGTTCTTC
size: few; D: .; J: TRBJ2-3; V: TRBV6-5; CDR3: CASTQTGFSTDTQYF; DNA: TGTGCCAGCACTCAAACCGGGTTCAGCACAGATACGCAGTATTTT
size: .; D: TRBD2; J: TRBJ2-7; V: TRBV19; CDR3: CASTPTSGGSYEQYF; DNA: TGTGCCAGTACTCCTACTAGCGGGGGCTCCTACGAGCAGTACTTC
size: .; D: .; J: TRBJ2-7; V: TRBV28; CDR3: CASRAPVYEQYF; DNA: TGTGCCAGCAGGGCCCCAGTCTACGAGCAGTACTTC
size: .; D: TRBD1; J: TRBJ2-4; V: TRBV6-4; CDR3: CASSPGQGNIQYF; DNA: TGTGCCAGCAGCCCCGGACAGGGGAACATTCAGTACTTC
size: few; D: TRBD2; J: TRBJ2-1; V: TRBV7-2; CDR3: CASSSFSGGAWNEQFF; DNA: TGTGCCAGCAGCTCCTTTAGCGGGGGGGCCTGGAATGAGCAGTTCTTC
size: once; D: .; J: TRBJ2-6; V: TRBV19; CDR3: CASSTPRGPTSGANVLTF; DNA: TGTGCCAGTAGTACCCCCCGGGGTCCAACATCTGGGGCCAACGTCCTGACTTTC
size: few; D: TRBD2; J: TRBJ2-5; V: TRBV7-2; CDR3: CASSKQGGRETQYF; DNA: TGTGCCAGCAGCAAGCAGGGAGGGCGGGAGACCCAGTACTTC
size: few; D: TRBD1; J: TRBJ1-4; V: TRBV27; CDR3: CASSLGQRKEKLFF; DNA: TGTGCCAGCAGCCTGGGACAGCGGAAGGAAAAACTGTTTTTT
size: .; D: .; J: TRBJ2-1; V: TRBV2; CDR3: CASSPRVRGYNEQFF; DNA: TGTGCCAGCAGTCCGCGGGTACGGGGGTACAATGAGCAGTTCTTC
size: .; D: TRBD2; J: TRBJ2-3; V: TRBV30; CDR3: CAWSRTSGGGGTDTQYF; DNA: TGTGCCTGGAGTCGGACTAGCGGGGGTGGGGGCACAGATACGCAGTATTTT
size: .; D: .; J: TRBJ2-1; V: TRBV11-3; CDR3: CASSFQYGEQFF; DNA: TGTGCCAGCAGCTTTCAGTATGGTGAGCAGTTCTTC
size: once; D: .; J: TRBJ1-2; V: TRBV21-1; CDR3: CARRWRQRLLYGYTF; DNA: TGTGCCAGGAGATGGAGACAGCGACTTCTCTATGGCTACACCTTC
size: few; D: TRBD1; J: TRBJ1-5; V: TRBV2; CDR3: CASRDRPSQGNQPQHF; DNA: TGTGCCAGCAGGGACAGGCCCAGTCAAGGCAATCAGCCCCAGCATTTT
size: .; D: TRBD1; J: TRBJ1-3; V: TRBV7-9; CDR3: CASSLTGVGNTIYF; DNA: TGTGCCAGCAGCTTAACAGGGGTCGGAAACACCATATATTTT
size: few; D: TRBD2; J: TRBJ2-7; V: TRBV16; CDR3: CASSATSGHEQYF; DNA: TGTGCCAGCAGCGCAACTAGCGGCCACGAGCAGTACTTC
size: few; D: TRBD1; J: TRBJ2-6; V: TRBV28; CDR3: CASSLGQGLRHSGANVLTF; DNA: TGTGCCAGCAGCCTCGGACAGGGGCTTCGTCACTCTGGGGCCAACGTCCTGACTTTC
size: .; D: .; J: TRBJ1-1; V: TRBV18; CDR3: CASSPIPGLNTEAFF; DNA: TGTGCCAGCTCACCAATTCCAGGCTTGAACACTGAAGCTTTCTTT
size: .; D: .; J: TRBJ2-7; V: TRBV7-9; CDR3: CASSPGHLKGPQYF; DNA: TGTGCCAGCAGCCCGGGCCACCTAAAGGGGCCACAGTACTTC
size: .; D: .; J: TRBJ1-5; V: TRBV15; CDR3: CATSRWLGQARQPQHF; DNA: TGTGCCACCAGCAGATGGTTGGGGCAGGCGAGACAGCCCCAGCATTTT
size: few; D: .; J: TRBJ2-3; V: TRBV5-4; CDR3: CASSLDSNTQYF; DNA: TGTGCCAGCAGCTTGGACTCAAATACGCAGTATTTT
size: .; D: .; J: TRBJ2-5; V: TRBV7-9; CDR3: CASSLGQKETQYF; DNA: TGTGCCAGCAGCTTAGGACAGAAAGAGACCCAGTACTTC
size: .; D: .; J: TRBJ2-1; V: TRBV5-4; CDR3: CASSLTNRRLINEQFF; DNA: TGTGCCAGCAGCTTGACTAACCGGAGGTTAATCAATGAGCAGTTCTTC
size: .; D: .; J: TRBJ2-7; V: TRBV4-2; CDR3: CAAGAGTYEQYF; DNA: TGTGCCGCGGGGGCAGGAACCTACGAGCAGTACTTC
size: .; D: .; J: TRBJ2-7; V: TRBV7-9; CDR3: CASSLTGSQYF; DNA: TGTGCCAGCAGCTTAACAGGCTCCCAGTACTTC
size: .; D: .; J: TRBJ2-1; V: TRBV7-2; CDR3: CASSLVFRETQFF; DNA: TGTGCCAGCAGCTTAGTGTTCAGGGAAACTCAGTTCTTC
size: few; D: TRBD2; J: TRBJ2-5; V: TRBV4-3; CDR3: CASSQVSGLATETQYF; DNA: TGCGCCAGCAGCCAAGTATCGGGACTAGCGACTGAGACCCAGTACTTC
size: .; D: TRBD2; J: TRBJ2-7; V: TRBV30; CDR3: CAWNRVAGKTYEQYF; DNA: TGTGCCTGGAATCGCGTAGCGGGAAAAACCTACGAGCAGTACTTC
size: .; D: TRBD2; J: TRBJ2-5; V: TRBV7-8; CDR3: CASSSRGLAGQETQYF; DNA: TGTGCCAGCAGCTCGAGAGGACTAGCGGGGCAAGAGACCCAGTACTTC
size: .; D: .; J: TRBJ2-7; V: TRBV5-1; CDR3: CASSSIGRGSREQYF; DNA: TGCGCCAGCAGTTCAATCGGCAGGGGTTCGAGAGAGCAGTACTTC
size: .; D: .; J: TRBJ1-6; V: TRBV30; CDR3: CAWSSGEGRHSPLHF; DNA: TGTGCCTGGAGTTCCGGGGAGGGTCGGCATTCACCCCTCCACTTT
size: .; D: .; J: TRBJ2-7; V: TRBV5-1; CDR3: CASRSGGRPHEQYF; DNA: TGCGCCAGCAGAAGTGGGGGCAGACCCCACGAGCAGTACTTC
size: once; D: .; J: TRBJ2-7; V: TRBV10-3; CDR3: CAISERAGLSYEQYF; DNA: TGTGCCATCAGTGAGAGGGCAGGGCTCTCCTACGAGCAGTACTTC
size: .; D: .; J: TRBJ1-6; V: TRBV7-8; CDR3: CASSFARESPLHF; DNA: TGTGCCAGCAGCTTCGCACGGGAGTCACCCCTCCACTTT
size: .; D: .; J: TRBJ2-1; V: TRBV11-2; CDR3: CASSLSGYNEQFF; DNA: TGTGCCAGCAGCTTATCAGGGTACAATGAGCAGTTCTTC
size: .; D: .; J: TRBJ1-4; V: TRBV4-2; CDR3: CASSQLGDLVNEKLFF; DNA: TGTGCCAGCAGCCAACTGGGAGATTTAGTAAATGAAAAACTGTTTTTT
size: .; D: TRBD2; J: TRBJ2-3; V: TRBV5-1; CDR3: CASSLEGLAGPDTQYF; DNA: TGCGCCAGCAGCTTGGAGGGACTAGCGGGACCAGATACGCAGTATTTT
size: .; D: TRBD2; J: TRBJ2-5; V: TRBV19; CDR3: CATHRLAGIRAQYF; DNA: TGTGCCACCCACCGGCTAGCGGGAATTAGGGCCCAGTACTTC
size: few; D: TRBD2; J: TRBJ2-1; V: TRBV6-6; CDR3: CASSYGGGYNEQFF; DNA: TGTGCCAGCAGTTACGGCGGGGGGTACAATGAGCAGTTCTTC
size: once; D: TRBD1; J: TRBJ2-1; V: TRBV6-5; CDR3: CASRRTGGSYNEQFF; DNA: TGTGCCAGCCGAAGGACAGGGGGCTCCTACAATGAGCAGTTCTTC
size: .; D: .; J: TRBJ1-1; V: TRBV11-1; CDR3: CASSFDRTEAFF; DNA: TGTGCCAGCAGCTTTGACAGGACCGAAGCTTTCTTT
size: few; D: .; J: TRBJ2-7; V: TRBV19; CDR3: CASQAGAGVVKQYF; DNA: TGTGCCAGCCAGGCCGGGGCAGGGGTTGTTAAGCAGTACTTC
size: .; D: .; J: TRBJ2-1; V: TRBV25-1; CDR3: CASSGEFSYNEQFF; DNA: TGTGCCAGCAGTGGCGAATTCTCCTACAATGAGCAGTTCTTC
size: few; D: TRBD1; J: TRBJ1-2; V: TRBV6-1; CDR3: CASSEGTGYYGYTF; DNA: TGTGCCAGCAGTGAAGGGACAGGGTACTATGGCTACACCTTC
size: few; D: TRBD2; J: TRBJ2-3; V: TRBV7-2; CDR3: CASSLGLAGGDTQYF; DNA: TGTGCCAGCAGCTTAGGCCTAGCGGGAGGTGATACGCAGTATTTT
size: .; D: TRBD2; J: TRBJ2-7; V: TRBV29-1; CDR3: CSVVGGRIHEQYF; DNA: TGCAGCGTTGTAGGCGGGAGAATACACGAGCAGTACTTC